This TCR beta chain was retrieved from a study of blood T cell repertoires in COVID-19. Looking at the study overall: The United States, Italy and Spain were the sources of the acute and convalescent COVID-19 samples.

Produced via immunoSEQ multiplex PCR; TCRdb's table is partial and in-frame only. The top ten clones hold about 4.6% of a sample with about 290,000 clones, about 89% of them seen once. CDR3 length: 11 amino acids. The V end was cut by 5 bases, the J end by 6 bases, with 10 bases between. The germline V gene encodes CDR1 GTSNPN and CDR2 SVGIG (reference sequence). The TCR was taken from a man aged 35 to 55 with acute or convalescent COVID-19. The V call is TRBV30, the J call TRBJ1-1, with D unclear. Sequencing was done on a sample of peripheral blood. CDR3 in amino acids: CAWGYSPEAFF. The CDR3 coding sequence is TGTGCCTGGGGTTACTCCCCTGAAGCTTTCTTT.